One T cell receptor (beta chain) is described in this entry. Its target is not known. This CDR3 region has 15 residues. The germline gives CDR1 SGHTA, CDR2 FQGTGA. V lost 3 bases to trimming and J lost 4 bases, with 15 bases between them. TCRdb's table, derived via immunoSEQ multiplex PCR, lists solely in-frame clones and lacks some. Here the sample spans 130,000 to 150,000 clones, around 88% being singletons. The data originate from a study of T cell responses to AZD1222 COVID-19 vaccine. Study-wide results and caveats: Spike-specific TCR breadth and depth went up after people got two AZD1222 doses. Possibly, clonal diversity was underestimated; donors were largely white British and included more females.

The TCR sequence derives from an adult in good health. The V and J genes are TRBV7-3 and TRBJ1-1; perhaps TRBD1 as D (6 bases). The sequences come from peripheral blood, collected on day 0 of AZD1222 vaccination. CDR3 sequence: CASSFGPRGGTEAFF. In nucleotides, the CDR3 is TGTGCCAGCAGCTTTGGGCCGCGAGGGGGCACTGAAGCTTTCTTT.